The T cell receptor (beta chain) described here comes from a study of beta chain features in type 1 diabetes. Study conclusions and caveats: TCRB CDR3s from Type 1 diabetes patients were moderately but significantly shorter in all four CD4+ subsets.

Isolated RNA was reverse transcribed in full, so expressed TCRB transcripts were sequenced. Data came from immunoSEQ multiplex PCR; TCRdb stores just in-frame clones and leaves some out. The sample holds more than 250,000 clones; around an eighth are singletons and the top ten take 0.015% to 0.02%. Note on this clone: Antigen specificity is unknown.

The clonotype comes from a man aged 25-40 years with type 1 diabetes. Sequenced sample: naive CD4+ T cells from blood.

CDR3 residues: CASSPGPGRGNEQFF. DNA of the CDR3: TGTGCCAGCAGCCCGGGACCCGGGAGGGGCAATGAGCAGTTCTTC. The V and J genes are TRBV4-2 and TRBJ2-1; 8 bases match TRBD2. V trimming: 4 bases; J trimming: 6 bases; junction bases outside the gene matches: 8. This CDR3 comprises 15 residues. Germline V gene data show CDR1 as LGHNA and CDR2 as YNFKEQ.